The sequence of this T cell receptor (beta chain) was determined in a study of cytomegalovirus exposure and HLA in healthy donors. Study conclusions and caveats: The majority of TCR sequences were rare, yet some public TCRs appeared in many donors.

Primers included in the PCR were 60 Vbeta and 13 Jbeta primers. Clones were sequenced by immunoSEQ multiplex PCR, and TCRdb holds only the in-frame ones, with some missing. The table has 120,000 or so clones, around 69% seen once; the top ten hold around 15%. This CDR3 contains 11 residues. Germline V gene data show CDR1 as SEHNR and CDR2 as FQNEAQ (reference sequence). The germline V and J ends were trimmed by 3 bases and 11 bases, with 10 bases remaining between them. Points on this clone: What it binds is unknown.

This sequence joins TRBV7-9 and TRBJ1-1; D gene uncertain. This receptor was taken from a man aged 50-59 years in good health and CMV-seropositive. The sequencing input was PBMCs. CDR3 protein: CASSFEGLAFF. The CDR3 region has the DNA TGTGCCAGCAGCTTTGAGGGCCTGGCTTTCTTT. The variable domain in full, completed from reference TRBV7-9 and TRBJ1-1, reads DTGVSQNPRHKITKRGQNVTFRCDPISEHNRLYWYRQTLGQGPEFLTYFQNEAQLEKSRLLSDRFSAERPKGSFSTLEIQRTEQGDSAMYLCASSFEGLAFFGQGTRLTVV.